The 31 T cell receptor beta chains presented below share a single source sample, sequenced in a study of blood T cell repertoires in COVID-19. Method: immunoSEQ multiplex PCR; TCRdb's copy keeps in-frame clones and lacks some. Of approximately 200,000 clones listed, approximately 90% are singletons. The source material was peripheral blood. These TCRs come from a woman in her twenties or thirties with active or convalescent COVID-19.

The CDR3 sequence is CSASPQLNQPQHF. The CDR3, as DNA: TGCAGTGCTAGTCCACAGCTAAATCAGCCCCAGCATTTT. The gene calls are TRBV20-1 and TRBJ1-5, with D uncertain. The V gene lost 3 bases and the J gene lost 4 bases, with 10 bases spanning the gap. The CDR3 runs to 13 residues. Germline CDR1 reads DFQATT; CDR2 reads SNEGSKA (reference sequence).

The chain is built from TRBV19 and TRBJ1-1; D is ambiguous. Trimming removed 7 bases at V and 5 bases at J, with 14 bases between. The CDR3 has 13 residues. Germline V gene data show CDR1 as LNHDA and CDR2 as SQIVND (reference sequence). Here the CDR3 reads CASTFREGTEAFF. Written as DNA, the CDR3 is TGTGCCAGTACCTTCCGGGAAGGGACTGAAGCTTTCTTT.

This clone was seen more than once but under ten times. The chain couples TRBV9 to TRBJ1-1; 10 nucleotides align to TRBD1. Germline V gene sequence: CDR1 SGDLS, CDR2 YYNGEE. J was trimmed by 5 bases and V by 3 bases; bases with no gene match: 7. The CDR3 totals 15 residues. Written as DNA, the CDR3 is TGTGCCAGCAGCGCTCGCGGGACAGGGGAAACTGAAGCTTTCTTT. Translated: CASSARGTGETEAFF.

The genes are TRBV9 and TRBJ1-5; D unclear. The CDR3 is 13 amino acids. Per germline, CDR1 SGDLS and CDR2 YYNGEE. V lost 4 bases, J lost 6 bases, and 11 bases lay in between. CDR3 DNA sequence: TGTGCCAGCAGCTCACAAACGGGTCAGCCCCAGCATTTT. This codes for CASSSQTGQPQHF.

The gene calls are TRBV28 and TRBJ1-4; D is perhaps TRBD1 (6 bases). The CDR3 contains 17 residues. From germline, CDR1 is MDHEN and CDR2 SYDVKM. V lost 2 bases to trimming and J lost 9 bases, with 22 bases between them. Here the CDR3 reads CASSLHAGGDRRKKLFF. CDR3 DNA sequence: TGTGCCAGCAGTTTACATGCAGGAGGAGACAGGAGGAAAAAACTGTTTTTT. Based on the CDR3 plus reference TRBV28 and TRBJ1-4, the full variable domain is DVKVTQSSRYLVKRTGEKVFLECVQDMDHENMFWYRQDPGLGLRLIYFSYDVKMKEKGDIPEGYSVSREKKERFSLILESASTNQTSMYLCASSLHAGGDRRKKLFFGSGTQLSVL.

The chain links TRBV7-9 to TRBJ1-1; the match to TRBD1 covers 10 bases. The CDR3 is 13 residues long. Germline CDR1 and CDR2: SEHNR and FQNEAQ (reference sequence). The ends lost 5 bases at V and 8 bases at J; junction bases unmatched: 5. The CDR3 region is CASSPADRGEAFF. The CDR3 DNA reads as TGTGCCAGCAGCCCGGCGGACAGGGGGGAAGCTTTCTTT.

The V gene is TRBV27, the J gene TRBJ2-7, with TRBD2 matching 7 bases. Unmatched junction bases numbered 8, after V lost 0 bases and J lost 6 bases. Germline assignment: CDR1 MNHEY and CDR2 SMNVEV (reference sequence). The CDR3 runs 15 residues. The CDR3 sequence: CASSLSITGEGEQYF. Written as DNA, the CDR3 is TGTGCCAGCAGTTTATCTATTACCGGGGAGGGCGAGCAGTACTTC.

The genes are TRBV4-1 and TRBJ1-4; tentative D call: TRBD1 (6 bases). Germline lookup yields CDR1 MGHRA and CDR2 YSYEKL. Between the trimmed V and J ends, which lost 1 base and 1 base, there was a span of 13 bases. The CDR3 has 17 amino acids. CDR3 amino acids: CASSQGRGRGTNEKLFF. The CDR3 DNA reads TGCGCCAGCAGCCAAGGGAGGGGGAGGGGAACTAATGAAAAACTGTTTTTT.

The chain is built from TRBV2 and TRBJ1-1; 7 bases map to TRBD1. The V gene end was trimmed by 6 bases and the J gene end by 4 bases; junction bases not matched to a gene: 5. Germline CDR1 reads SNHLY; CDR2 reads FYNNEI. This CDR3 region has 13 residues. CDR3 protein: CASRTGKGTEAFF. CDR3 nucleotide sequence: TGTGCCAGCAGGACAGGGAAGGGCACTGAAGCTTTCTTT.

The chain is built from TRBV28 and TRBJ2-6; D is possibly TRBD1 (5 bases). The V gene's germline CDR1 is MDHEN and CDR2 SYDVKM. CDR3 length equals 15 residues. V was pared by 6 bases and J by 0 bases, with 9 bases between. This chain's CDR3 is CASSPDSSGANVLTF. CDR3 in DNA: TGTGCCAGCAGCCCTGACAGCTCTGGGGCCAACGTCCTGACTTTC.

This clone was recorded once. The CDR3 here is CASSRRRSGETQYF. CDR3 nucleotide sequence: TGTGCCAGCAGCAGAAGGCGTAGCGGAGAGACCCAGTACTTC. V gene TRBV14 combines with J gene TRBJ2-5; D possibly corresponds to TRBD2 (6 bases). Germline assignment: CDR1 SGHDN and CDR2 FVKESK. CDR3 length equals 14 residues. V was clipped by 5 bases and J by 4 bases, with 14 bases between them.

This clone was detected once. The gene calls are TRBV18 and TRBJ1-5; a weak D match, TRBD1 (6 bases). This CDR3 region has 16 residues. Germline assignment: CDR1 KGHSH and CDR2 LQKENI. With 6 bases removed from V and 1 base from J, the gap between germline ends came to 16 bases. CDR3 DNA sequence: TGTGCCAGCTCTCCTCAGGGGAGGGGGAGCAATCAGCCCCAGCATTTT. It encodes CASSPQGRGSNQPQHF.

This chain links TRBV28 with TRBJ1-2; TRBD1 is a possible D gene (6 bases). The germline gives CDR1 MDHEN, CDR2 SYDVKM. The V and J ends lost 7 bases and 2 bases respectively, with 14 bases between them. The CDR3 runs 14 residues. CDR3 amino acids: CASIPPGDNYGYTF. For the CDR3, the DNA is TGTGCCAGCATTCCCCCAGGGGACAACTATGGCTACACCTTC.

The CDR3 is CASSVGQGFNYGYTF. As DNA, the CDR3 is TGTGCCAGCAGCGTAGGACAGGGGTTTAACTATGGCTACACCTTC. The chain combines TRBV9 with TRBJ1-2; TRBD1 aligns across 8 bases. This CDR3 has 15 amino acids. Germline lookup yields CDR1 SGDLS and CDR2 YYNGEE. The junction had 2 bases not matched to a gene; V was cut back by 0 bases and J by 1 base. The complete variable domain, with remaining parts taken from reference TRBV9 and TRBJ1-2, reads DSGVTQTPKHLITATGQRVTLRCSPRSGDLSVYWYQQSLDQGLQFLIQYYNGEERAKGNILERFSAQQFPDLHSELNLSSLELGDSALYFCASSVGQGFNYGYTFGSGTRLTVV.

V is TRBV15 and J is TRBJ1-5; D not certain. CDR3 size: 13 residues. From germline, CDR1 is LNHNV and CDR2 YYDKDF (reference sequence). V was shortened by 5 bases and J by 4 bases, with 9 bases between the two germline ends. The CDR3 sequence is CATSFGSNQPQHF. CDR3 nucleotide sequence: TGTGCCACCAGCTTTGGCAGTAATCAGCCCCAGCATTTT.

This clone was observed a single time. The V call is TRBV5-4, the J call TRBJ2-1; D gene unclear. Trimming stripped 4 bases from V and 5 bases from J, with 7 bases between. CDR3 length: 12 amino acids. CDR1 SGHNT and CDR2 YYREEE come from the germline V gene (reference sequence). The CDR3 nucleotides are TGTGCCAGCAGCCCAGATGACAATGAGCAGTTCTTC. Protein product: CASSPDDNEQFF.

This clone turned up a few times. The J gene is TRBJ2-7, the V gene TRBV11-2; TRBD2 matches at 8 bases. The CDR3 sequence is 17 residues long. Germline CDR1 SGHAT, CDR2 FQNNGV. Unmatched junction bases numbered 18, after V lost 4 bases and J lost 7 bases. The CDR3, as DNA: TGTGCCAGCAGCTCCGGTCCTTATATCAGCGGGGGTGGTGAGCAGTACTTC. Protein product: CASSSGPYISGGGEQYF.

The V and J genes are TRBV4-2 and TRBJ1-4; 9 bases match TRBD1. CDR1 is LGHNA, CDR2 YNFKEQ, per germline. The ends lost 2 bases at V and 5 bases at J; junction bases unmatched: 3. CDR3 length: 15 amino acids. CDR3 residues: CASSQPTGGNEKLFF. CDR3 DNA sequence: TGTGCCAGCAGCCAACCCACAGGGGGCAATGAAAAACTGTTTTTT.

The J gene is TRBJ2-5, the V gene TRBV7-2, with 8 bases identical to TRBD2. Trimming removed 4 bases from V and 5 bases from J; junction bases left unmatched: 9. From germline, CDR1 is SGHTA and CDR2 FQGNSA. This CDR3 has 15 amino acids. Written as DNA, the CDR3 is TGTGCCAGCAGCTCCCCCGGGACTAGGTGGGAGACCCAGTACTTC. Translated: CASSSPGTRWETQYF.

V gene TRBV7-8 combines with J gene TRBJ1-1, with 8 bases aligning to TRBD1. The V segment lost 3 bases and the J segment 8 bases; nucleotides outside the gene matches: 5. Germline-derived CDR1 and CDR2 are SGHVS and FQNEAQ. The CDR3 consists of 13 residues. This chain's CDR3 is CASSFVGQEEAFF. In DNA, the CDR3 is TGTGCCAGCAGCTTTGTGGGACAGGAGGAAGCTTTCTTT.

The chain combines TRBV7-2 with TRBJ1-2; 10 positions match TRBD1. This CDR3 comprises 13 residues. The trim removed 5 bases at V and 6 bases at J, leaving 3 bases unmatched. Germline CDR1 reads SGHTA; CDR2 reads FQGNSA. The CDR3 reads CASSLGTGDGYTF. The CDR3 DNA reads as TGTGCCAGCAGCCTGGGGACAGGGGATGGCTACACCTTC.

The chain recombines TRBV10-2 with TRBJ1-2; 9 bases fit TRBD1. The CDR3 has 15 residues. The V and J ends lost 5 bases and 4 bases, in that order; junction bases with no gene match: 8. Germline V gene data show CDR1 as WSHSY and CDR2 as SAAADI. CDR3 sequence reads: CASSHPGTGIYGYTF. CDR3 in DNA: TGCGCCAGCAGTCATCCCGGGACAGGGATCTATGGCTACACCTTC.

V usage is TRBV3-1 (or the pseudogene TRBV3-2) and J usage is TRBJ2-5, with a tentative D call TRBD1 (6 bases). CDR1 LGHDT and CDR2 YNNKEL come from the germline V gene (reference sequence). CDR3 length equals 13 residues. V lost 4 bases and J lost 3, with 9 bases in between. The DNA for the CDR3 is TGTGCCAGCAGCCGGACAGCTAAAGAGACCCAGTACTTC. Translated, it gives CASSRTAKETQYF.

This clone was seen once. The chain couples TRBV12-5 to TRBJ2-3; 13 bases map to TRBD2. This CDR3 has 20 residues. Germline V gene lookup returns CDR1 LGHNT and CDR2 FRNRAP. V was pared by 1 base and J by 2 bases, with 12 bases of the junction left unmatched. CDR3: CASGLAGLAGVGGYTDTQYF. The DNA of the CDR3 is TGTGCTAGTGGTTTGGCTGGACTAGCGGGGGTTGGGGGCTACACAGATACGCAGTATTTT.

This clone was seen just once. This rearrangement joins TRBV2 to TRBJ2-3, with 7 bases fitting TRBD2. The CDR3 is 15 amino acids. Germline CDR1 SNHLY, CDR2 FYNNEI. J lost 0 bases, V lost 6 bases, and 6 bases had no gene match. The CDR3 DNA sequence: TGTGCCAGCAGCCCACGGCGGGAGAGCACAGATACGCAGTATTTT. Amino acids: CASSPRRESTDTQYF.

The chain is built from TRBV7-5 and TRBJ2-1; the table's D call, TRBD2, has no DNA check behind it. TRBV7-5 counts as a pseudogene. This CDR3 region has 14 residues. The CDR3 sequence is CARSLAGGPNEQFF. The CDR3 DNA follows: TGTGCCAGAAGCTTAGCGGGGGGGCCGAATGAGCAGTTCTTC.

This clone was counted a few times. The CDR3 coding sequence is TGTGCCAGCAGTACGGGACTAGTGGAGACCCAGTACTTC. Its translation is CASSTGLVETQYF. This sequence joins TRBV6-5 and TRBJ2-5; 8 positions match TRBD2. Germline CDR1 and CDR2: MNHEY and SVGAGI. Unmatched junction bases numbered 4, after V lost 5 bases and J lost 5 bases. There are 13 residues in the CDR3.

This clone was counted only a few times. V usage is TRBV11-2 and J usage is TRBJ2-7, with TRBD2 as a possible D gene (5 bases). This CDR3 is built from 14 residues. The germline V and J ends were trimmed by 4 bases and 0 bases, with 10 bases remaining between them. Per germline, CDR1 SGHAT and CDR2 FQNNGV. The CDR3 bases are TGTGCCAGCAGCTACTACGCGGGCTCCTACGAGCAGTACTTC. The encoded protein is CASSYYAGSYEQYF.

The chain has TRBV9 and TRBJ2-2; D possibly corresponds to TRBD2 (5 bases). The CDR3 is 13 residues long. CDR1 and CDR2 from the germline V gene are SGDLS and YYNGEE. With 3 bases removed from V and 8 bases from J, the gap between germline ends came to 11 bases. The CDR3 DNA sequence: TGTGCCAGCAGCGAGAGGGCTAGTGGGGAGCTGTTTTTT. Translating it yields CASSERASGELFF.

The chain recombines TRBV29-1 with TRBJ2-1; D is possibly TRBD1 (5 bases). V shed 4 bases and J shed 0 bases, with 16 bases lying between them. This CDR3 has 16 residues. Germline CDR1 SQVTM, CDR2 ANQGSEA. Written as DNA, the CDR3 is TGCAGCGTTGCGGGCAGGGCCTTACTCTCCTACAATGAGCAGTTCTTC. Its protein product is CSVAGRALLSYNEQFF.

This clone occurred once. For the CDR3, the DNA is TGTGCCAGCAGCCACGGGACAGGGGCGAACACCGGGGAGCTGTTTTTT. Residues: CASSHGTGANTGELFF. The chain combines TRBV14 with TRBJ2-2, with 10 bases aligning to TRBD1. Germline-derived CDR1 and CDR2 are SGHDN and FVKESK. The J segment lost 0 bases and the V segment lost 3 bases, leaving 1 base of the junction unmatched. The CDR3 consists of 16 residues.